This T cell receptor beta chain comes out of a study of blood T cell repertoires in COVID-19. The wider study: Sites in the United States, Italy and Spain provided acute and convalescent COVID-19 samples.

Here immunoSEQ multiplex PCR was the method, and the copy in TCRdb shows in-frame clones only, minus some. The sample yields around 140,000 clones, 70% to 80% seen once. Sequenced material: peripheral blood. The receptor was derived from a woman between 45 and 65 years old with active or convalescent COVID-19.

The CDR3 DNA reads TGTGCCAGCAGCCTAATGTCCGGGGTGGACACCATATATTTT. Translation: CASSLMSGVDTIYF. This chain connects TRBV7-2 to TRBJ1-3; D is uncertain. CDR1 is SGHTA and CDR2 is FQGNSA in the germline V gene. CDR3 size: 14 residues. V was pared by 5 bases and J by 8 bases, with 16 bases between. The full variable domain, its missing parts supplied by reference TRBV7-2 and TRBJ1-3, is GAGVSQSPSNKVTEKGKDVELRCDPISGHTALYWYRQSLGQGLEFLIYFQGNSAPDKSGLPSDRFSAERTGGSVSTLTIQRTQQEDSAVYLCASSLMSGVDTIYFGEGSWLTVV.